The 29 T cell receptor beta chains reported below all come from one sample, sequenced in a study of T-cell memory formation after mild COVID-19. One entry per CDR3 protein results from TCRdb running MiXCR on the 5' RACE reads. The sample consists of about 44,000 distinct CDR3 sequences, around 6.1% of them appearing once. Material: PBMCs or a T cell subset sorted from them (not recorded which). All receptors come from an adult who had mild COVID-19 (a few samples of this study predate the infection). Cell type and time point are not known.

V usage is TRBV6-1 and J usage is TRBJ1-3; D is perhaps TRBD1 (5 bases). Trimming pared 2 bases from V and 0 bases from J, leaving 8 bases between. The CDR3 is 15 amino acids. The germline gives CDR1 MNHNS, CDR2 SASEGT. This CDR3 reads CASSERGLSGNTIYF. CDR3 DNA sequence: TGTGCCAGCAGTGAACGGGGCCTCTCTGGAAACACCATATATTTT.

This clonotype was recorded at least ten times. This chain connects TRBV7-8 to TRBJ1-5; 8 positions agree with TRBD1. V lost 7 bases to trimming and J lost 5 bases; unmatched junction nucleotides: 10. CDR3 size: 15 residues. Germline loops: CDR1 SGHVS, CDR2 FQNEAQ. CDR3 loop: CASTPDRGLYQPQHF. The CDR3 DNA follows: TGTGCCAGCACCCCCGACAGGGGATTGTATCAGCCCCAGCATTTT.

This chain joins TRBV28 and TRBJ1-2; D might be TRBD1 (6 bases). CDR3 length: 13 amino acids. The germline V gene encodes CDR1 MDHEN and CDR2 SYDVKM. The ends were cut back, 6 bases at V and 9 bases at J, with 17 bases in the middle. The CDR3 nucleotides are TGTGCCAGCAGCCAACAGGGACTAGGGCGCTACACCTTC. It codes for CASSQQGLGRYTF.

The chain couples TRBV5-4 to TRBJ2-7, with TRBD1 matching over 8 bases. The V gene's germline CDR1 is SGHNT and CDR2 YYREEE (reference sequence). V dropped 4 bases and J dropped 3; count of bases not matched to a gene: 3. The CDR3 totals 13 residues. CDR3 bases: TGTGCCAGCAGCCGGACAGGGAACTACGAGCAGTACTTC. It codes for CASSRTGNYEQYF.

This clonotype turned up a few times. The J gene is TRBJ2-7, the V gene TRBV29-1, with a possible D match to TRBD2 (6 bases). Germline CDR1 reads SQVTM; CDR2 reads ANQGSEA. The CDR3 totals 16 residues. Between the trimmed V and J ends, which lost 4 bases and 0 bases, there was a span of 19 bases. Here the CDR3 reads CSVGGIGGTYSYEQYF. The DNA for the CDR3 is TGCAGCGTTGGGGGTATAGGCGGGACGTACTCCTACGAGCAGTACTTC.

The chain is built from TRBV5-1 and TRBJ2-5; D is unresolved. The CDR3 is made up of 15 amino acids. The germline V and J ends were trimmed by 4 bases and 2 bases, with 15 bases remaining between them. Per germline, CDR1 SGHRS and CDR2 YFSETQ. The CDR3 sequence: CASSPETGPQETQYF. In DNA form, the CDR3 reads TGCGCCAGCAGCCCCGAGACCGGCCCTCAAGAGACCCAGTACTTC.

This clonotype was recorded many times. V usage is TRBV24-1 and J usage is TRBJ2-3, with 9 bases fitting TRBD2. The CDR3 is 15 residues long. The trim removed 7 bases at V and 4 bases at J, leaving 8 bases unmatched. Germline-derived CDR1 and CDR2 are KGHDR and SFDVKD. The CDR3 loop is CATSVREGLSDTQYF. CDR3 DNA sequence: TGTGCCACCAGCGTGCGGGAGGGCCTTTCAGATACGCAGTATTTT.

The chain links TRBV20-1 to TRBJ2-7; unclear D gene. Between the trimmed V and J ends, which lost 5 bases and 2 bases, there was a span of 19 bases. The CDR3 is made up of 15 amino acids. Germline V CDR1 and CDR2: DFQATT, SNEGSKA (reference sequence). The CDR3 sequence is CSAPPPEHAAYEQYF. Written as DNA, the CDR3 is TGCAGTGCTCCACCCCCGGAGCACGCAGCCTACGAGCAGTACTTC.

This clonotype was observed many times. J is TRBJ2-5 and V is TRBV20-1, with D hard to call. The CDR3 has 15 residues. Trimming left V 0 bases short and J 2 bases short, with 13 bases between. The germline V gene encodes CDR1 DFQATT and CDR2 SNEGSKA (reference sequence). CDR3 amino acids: CSARDRVLGQETQYF. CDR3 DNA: TGCAGTGCTAGAGATAGGGTATTGGGGCAAGAGACCCAGTACTTC.

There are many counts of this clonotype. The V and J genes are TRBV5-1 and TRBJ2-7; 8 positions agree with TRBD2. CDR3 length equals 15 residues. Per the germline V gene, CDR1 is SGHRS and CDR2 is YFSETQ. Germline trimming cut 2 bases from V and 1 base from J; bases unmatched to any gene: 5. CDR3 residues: CASSLRGGASYEQYF. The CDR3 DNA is TGCGCCAGCAGCTTACGGGGGGGGGCGTCCTACGAGCAGTACTTC.

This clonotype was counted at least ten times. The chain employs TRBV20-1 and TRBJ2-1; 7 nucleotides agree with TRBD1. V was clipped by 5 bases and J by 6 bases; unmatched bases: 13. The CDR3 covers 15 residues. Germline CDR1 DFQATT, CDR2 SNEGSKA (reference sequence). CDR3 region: CSAPTTGLSSNEQFF. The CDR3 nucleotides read TGCAGTGCTCCTACGACAGGGCTTTCGAGCAATGAGCAGTTCTTC.

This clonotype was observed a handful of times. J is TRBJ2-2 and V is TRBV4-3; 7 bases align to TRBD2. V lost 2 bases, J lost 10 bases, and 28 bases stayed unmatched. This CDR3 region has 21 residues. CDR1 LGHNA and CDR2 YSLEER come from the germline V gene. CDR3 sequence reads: CASSQRGGLSETYGLTEELFF. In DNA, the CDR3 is TGCGCCAGCAGCCAAAGGGGAGGGCTTTCCGAGACTTACGGTTTGACGGAGGAGCTGTTTTTT.

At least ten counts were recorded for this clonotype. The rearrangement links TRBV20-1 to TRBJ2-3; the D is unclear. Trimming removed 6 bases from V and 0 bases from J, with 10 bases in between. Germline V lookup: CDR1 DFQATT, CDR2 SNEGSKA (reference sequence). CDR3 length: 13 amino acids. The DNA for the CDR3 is TGCAGTGCCGCCGAGACTAGCACAGATACGCAGTATTTT. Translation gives CSAAETSTDTQYF.

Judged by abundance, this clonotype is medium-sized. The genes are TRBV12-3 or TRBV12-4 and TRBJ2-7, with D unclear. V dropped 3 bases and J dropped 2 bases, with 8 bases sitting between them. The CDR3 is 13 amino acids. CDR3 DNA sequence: TGTGCCAGCAGTTTTGGTCCCACCTACGAGCAGTACTTC. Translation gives CASSFGPTYEQYF.

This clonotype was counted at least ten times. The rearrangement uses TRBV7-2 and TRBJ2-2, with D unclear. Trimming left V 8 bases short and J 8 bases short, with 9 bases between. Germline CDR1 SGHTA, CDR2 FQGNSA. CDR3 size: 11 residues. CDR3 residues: CASGPRGELFF. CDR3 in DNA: TGTGCCAGCGGTCCTAGAGGGGAGCTGTTTTTT.

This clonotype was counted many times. The CDR3 loop reads CASSWGTEQFF. The CDR3 nucleotides read TGTGCCAGCAGCTGGGGAACGGAGCAGTTCTTC. The chain has TRBV5-6 and TRBJ2-1, with no clear D. V was trimmed by 3 bases and J by 10 bases, leaving 8 bases between them. The CDR3 runs 11 residues. The germline V gene has CDR1 SGHDT and CDR2 YYEEEE.

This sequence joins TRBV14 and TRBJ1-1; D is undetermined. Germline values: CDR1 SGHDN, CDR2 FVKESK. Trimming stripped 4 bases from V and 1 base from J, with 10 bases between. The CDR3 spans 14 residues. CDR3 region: CASSRGPGNTEAFF. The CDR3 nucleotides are TGTGCCAGCAGCCGTGGGCCAGGGAACACTGAAGCTTTCTTT.

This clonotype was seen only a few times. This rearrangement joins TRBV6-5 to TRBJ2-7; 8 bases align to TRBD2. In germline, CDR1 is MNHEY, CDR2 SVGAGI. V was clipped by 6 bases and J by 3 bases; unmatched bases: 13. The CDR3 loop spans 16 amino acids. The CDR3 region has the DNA TGTGCCAGCAGCCTGACACCAAGCGGGAGAAGCTACGAGCAGTACTTC. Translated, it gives CASSLTPSGRSYEQYF.

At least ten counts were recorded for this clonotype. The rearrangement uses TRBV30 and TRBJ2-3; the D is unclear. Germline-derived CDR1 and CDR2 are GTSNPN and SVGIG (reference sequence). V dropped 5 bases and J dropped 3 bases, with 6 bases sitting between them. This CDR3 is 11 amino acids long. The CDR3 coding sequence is TGTGCCTGGGGTAAAACAGATACGCAGTATTTT. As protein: CAWGKTDTQYF.

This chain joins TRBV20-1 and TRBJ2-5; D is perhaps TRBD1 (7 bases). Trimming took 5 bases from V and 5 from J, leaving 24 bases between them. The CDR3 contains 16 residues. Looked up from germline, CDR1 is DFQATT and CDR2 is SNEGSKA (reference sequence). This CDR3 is CSAPTSGTVGGETQYF. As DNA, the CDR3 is TGCAGTGCTCCCACCTCCGGGACAGTAGGGGGGGAGACCCAGTACTTC.

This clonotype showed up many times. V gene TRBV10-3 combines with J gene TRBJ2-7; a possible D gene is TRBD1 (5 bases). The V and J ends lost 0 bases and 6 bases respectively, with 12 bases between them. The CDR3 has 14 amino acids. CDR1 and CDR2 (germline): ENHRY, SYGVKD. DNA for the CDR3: TGTGCCATCAGTGAGTCGCCACAGGTAGGCGAGCAGTACTTC. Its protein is CAISESPQVGEQYF.

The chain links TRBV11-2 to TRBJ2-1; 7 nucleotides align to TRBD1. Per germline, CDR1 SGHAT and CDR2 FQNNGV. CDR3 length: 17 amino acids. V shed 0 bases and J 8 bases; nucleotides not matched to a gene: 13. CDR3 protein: CASSLDITGAGRYEQFF. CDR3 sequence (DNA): TGTGCCAGCAGCTTAGACATAACAGGGGCTGGTAGGTATGAGCAGTTCTTC.

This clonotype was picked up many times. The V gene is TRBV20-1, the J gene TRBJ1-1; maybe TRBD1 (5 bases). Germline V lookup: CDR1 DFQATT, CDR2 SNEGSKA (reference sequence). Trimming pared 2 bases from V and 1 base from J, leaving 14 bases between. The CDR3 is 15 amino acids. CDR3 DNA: TGCAGTGCTAGACCCGGCCGGGGGTCGAACACTGAAGCTTTCTTT. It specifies CSARPGRGSNTEAFF.

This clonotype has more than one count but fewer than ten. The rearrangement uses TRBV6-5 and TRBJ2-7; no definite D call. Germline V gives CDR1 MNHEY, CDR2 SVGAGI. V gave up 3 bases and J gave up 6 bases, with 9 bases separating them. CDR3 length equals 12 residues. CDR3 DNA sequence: TGTGCCAGCAGTTATGGTGTGGGCGAGCAGTACTTC. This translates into CASSYGVGEQYF.

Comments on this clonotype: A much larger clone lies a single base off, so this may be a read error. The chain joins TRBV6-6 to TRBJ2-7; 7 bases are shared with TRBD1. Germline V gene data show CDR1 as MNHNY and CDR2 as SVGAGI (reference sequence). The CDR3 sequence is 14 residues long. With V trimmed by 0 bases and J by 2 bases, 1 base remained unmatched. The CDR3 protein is CASSYSTGTYEQYF. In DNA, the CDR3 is TGTGCCAGCAGTTACTCGACAGGGACCTACGAGCAGTACTTC.

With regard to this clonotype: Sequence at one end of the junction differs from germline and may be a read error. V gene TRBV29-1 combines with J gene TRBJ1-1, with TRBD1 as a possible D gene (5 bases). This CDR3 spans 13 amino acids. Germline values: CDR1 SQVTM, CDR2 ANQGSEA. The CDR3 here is CSVEAQAYTEPFF. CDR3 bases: TGCAGCGTTGAAGCACAGGCATACACTGAACCTTTCTTT. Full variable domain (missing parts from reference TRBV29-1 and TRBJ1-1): SAVISQKPSRDICQRGTSLTIQCQVDSQVTMMFWYRQQPGQSLTLIATANQGSEATYESGFVIDKFPISRPNLTFSTLTVSNMSPEDSSIYLCSVEAQAYTEPFFGQGTRLTVV.

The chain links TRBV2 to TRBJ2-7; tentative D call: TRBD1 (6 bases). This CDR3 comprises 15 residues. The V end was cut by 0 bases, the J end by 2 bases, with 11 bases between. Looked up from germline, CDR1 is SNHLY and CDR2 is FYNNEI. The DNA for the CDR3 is TGTGCCAGCAGTGAAGCCCCGACAGGAGCCTACGAGCAGTACTTC. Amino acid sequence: CASSEAPTGAYEQYF.

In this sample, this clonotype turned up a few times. The CDR3 sequence: CASSLAGRADEKLFF. For the CDR3, the DNA is TGTGCCAGCAGCTTGGCCGGCAGGGCGGATGAAAAACTGTTTTTT. The chain employs TRBV5-6 and TRBJ1-4, with D possibly being TRBD1 (5 bases). CDR1 is SGHDT and CDR2 is YYEEEE in the germline V gene. Trimming pared 0 bases from V and 6 bases from J, leaving 12 bases between. The CDR3 runs to 15 residues.

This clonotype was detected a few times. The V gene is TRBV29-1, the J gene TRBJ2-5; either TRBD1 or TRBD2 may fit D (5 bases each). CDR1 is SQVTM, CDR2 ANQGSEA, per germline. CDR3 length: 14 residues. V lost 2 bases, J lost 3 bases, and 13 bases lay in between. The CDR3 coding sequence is TGCAGCGTTGAACCGACCGGGACCGAAGAGACCCAGTACTTC. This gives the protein CSVEPTGTEETQYF.